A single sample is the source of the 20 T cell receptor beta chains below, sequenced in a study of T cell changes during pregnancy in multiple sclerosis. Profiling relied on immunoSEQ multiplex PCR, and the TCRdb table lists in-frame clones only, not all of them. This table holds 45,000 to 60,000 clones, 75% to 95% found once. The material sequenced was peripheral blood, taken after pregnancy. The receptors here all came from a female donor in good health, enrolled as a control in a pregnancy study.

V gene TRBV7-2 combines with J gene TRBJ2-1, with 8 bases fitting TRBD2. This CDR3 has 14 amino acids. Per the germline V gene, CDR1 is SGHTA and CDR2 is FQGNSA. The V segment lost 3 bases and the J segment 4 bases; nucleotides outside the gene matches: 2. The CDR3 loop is CASSFSGAYNEQFF. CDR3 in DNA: TGTGCCAGCAGCTTTAGCGGGGCATACAATGAGCAGTTCTTC. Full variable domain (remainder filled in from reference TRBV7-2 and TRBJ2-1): GAGVSQSPSNKVTEKGKDVELRCDPISGHTALYWYRQSLGQGLEFLIYFQGNSAPDKSGLPSDRFSAERTGGSVSTLTIQRTQQEDSAVYLCASSFSGAYNEQFFGPGTRLTVL.

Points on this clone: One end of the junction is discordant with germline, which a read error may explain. The CDR3 region is CASSLGAGPPRITF. CDR3 sequence (DNA): TGTGCCAGCAGCTTAGGGGCGGGGCCCCCACGCATAACTTTC. This chain connects TRBV7-9 to TRBJ1-2; TRBD1 is a possible D gene (5 bases). The germline CDR1 and CDR2 sequences are SEHNR and FQNEAQ (reference sequence). This CDR3 has 14 residues.

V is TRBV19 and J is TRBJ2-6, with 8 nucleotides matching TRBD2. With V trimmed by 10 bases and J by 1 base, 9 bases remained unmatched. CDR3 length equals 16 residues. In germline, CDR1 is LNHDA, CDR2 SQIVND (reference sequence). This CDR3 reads CATHRGGLSGANVLTF. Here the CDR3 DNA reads TGTGCCACTCACCGGGGGGGTCTGTCTGGGGCCAACGTCCTGACTTTC.

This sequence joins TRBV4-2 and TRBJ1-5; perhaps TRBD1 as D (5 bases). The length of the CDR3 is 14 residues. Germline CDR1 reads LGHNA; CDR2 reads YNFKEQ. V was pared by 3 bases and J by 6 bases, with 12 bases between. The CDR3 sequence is CASSHAGGSQPQHF. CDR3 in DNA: TGTGCCAGCAGCCACGCCGGGGGGAGTCAGCCCCAGCATTTT.

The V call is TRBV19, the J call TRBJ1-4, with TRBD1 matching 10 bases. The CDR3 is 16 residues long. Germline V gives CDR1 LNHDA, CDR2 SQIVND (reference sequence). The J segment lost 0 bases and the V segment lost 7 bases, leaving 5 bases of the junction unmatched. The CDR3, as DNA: TGTGCCAGTATCGGGACAGGGGTACCAACTAATGAAAAACTGTTTTTT. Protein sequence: CASIGTGVPTNEKLFF.

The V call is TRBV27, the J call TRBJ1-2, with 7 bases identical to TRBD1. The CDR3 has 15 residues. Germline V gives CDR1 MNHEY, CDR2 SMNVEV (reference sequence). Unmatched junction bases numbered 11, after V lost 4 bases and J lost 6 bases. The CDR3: CASSSRTGWFDGYTF. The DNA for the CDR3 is TGTGCCAGCAGTTCTCGGACAGGATGGTTCGATGGCTACACCTTC.

The CDR3 DNA follows: TGTGCCAGCAGCCCGACTAGCGGGCACAAGTACTTC. Translated, it gives CASSPTSGHKYF. The chain has TRBV11-2 and TRBJ2-5; 10 positions agree with TRBD2. The CDR3 loop spans 12 amino acids. V trimming: 5 bases; J trimming: 12 bases; junction bases outside the gene matches: 6. The germline CDR1 and CDR2 sequences are SGHAT and FQNNGV.

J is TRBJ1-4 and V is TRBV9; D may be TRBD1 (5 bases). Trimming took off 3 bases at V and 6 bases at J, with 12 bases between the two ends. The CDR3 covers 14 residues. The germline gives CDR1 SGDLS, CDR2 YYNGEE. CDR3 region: CASSATGNYEKLFF. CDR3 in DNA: TGTGCCAGCAGCGCTACAGGAAATTATGAAAAACTGTTTTTT.

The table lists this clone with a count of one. This chain's CDR3 is CATSRVPGTNQPQHF. The DNA of the CDR3 is TGTGCCACCAGCAGGGTCCCAGGAACGAATCAGCCCCAGCATTTT. The chain employs TRBV15 and TRBJ1-5; no firm D call. The CDR3 is 15 residues long. The germline gives CDR1 LNHNV, CDR2 YYDKDF (reference sequence). The V end lost 3 bases, the J end lost 4 bases, and 13 bases lay between the germline ends.

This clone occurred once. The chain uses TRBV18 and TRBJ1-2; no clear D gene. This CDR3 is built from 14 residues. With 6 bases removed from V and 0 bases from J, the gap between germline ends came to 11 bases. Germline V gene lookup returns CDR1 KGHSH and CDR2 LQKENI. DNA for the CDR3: TGTGCCAGCTCCCTAGTAGAGTCTAACTATGGCTACACCTTC. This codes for CASSLVESNYGYTF. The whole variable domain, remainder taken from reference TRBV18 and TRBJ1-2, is NAGVMQNPRHLVRRRGQEARLRCSPMKGHSHVYWYRQLPEEGLKFMVYLQKENIIDESGMPKERFSAEFPKEGPSILRIQQVVRGDSAAYFCASSLVESNYGYTFGSGTRLTVV.

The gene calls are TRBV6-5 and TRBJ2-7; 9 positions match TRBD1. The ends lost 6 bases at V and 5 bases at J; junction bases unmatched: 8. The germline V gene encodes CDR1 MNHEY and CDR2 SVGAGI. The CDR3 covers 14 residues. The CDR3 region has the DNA TGTGCCAGCAGAATGGACAGGGGTAACAACGAGCAGTACTTC. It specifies CASRMDRGNNEQYF.

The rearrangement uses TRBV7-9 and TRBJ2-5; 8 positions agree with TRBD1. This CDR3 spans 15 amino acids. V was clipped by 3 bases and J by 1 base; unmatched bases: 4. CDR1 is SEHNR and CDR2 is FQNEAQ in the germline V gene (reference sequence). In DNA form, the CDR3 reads TGTGCCAGCAGCTTCCCGGGACAGGCCCAAGAGACCCAGTACTTC. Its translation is CASSFPGQAQETQYF.

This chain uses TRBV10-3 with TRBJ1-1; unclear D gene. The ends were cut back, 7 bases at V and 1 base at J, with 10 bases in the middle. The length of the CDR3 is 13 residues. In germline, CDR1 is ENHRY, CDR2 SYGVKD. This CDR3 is CAITMAGNTEAFF. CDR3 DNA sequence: TGTGCCATCACCATGGCAGGGAACACTGAAGCTTTCTTT.

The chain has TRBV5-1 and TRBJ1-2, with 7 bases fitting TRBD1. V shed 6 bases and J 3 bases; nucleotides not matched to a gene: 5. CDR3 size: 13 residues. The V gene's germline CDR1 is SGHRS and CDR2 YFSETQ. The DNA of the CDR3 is TGCGCCAGCACCCCAACAGGGGACTATGGCTACACCTTC. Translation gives CASTPTGDYGYTF.

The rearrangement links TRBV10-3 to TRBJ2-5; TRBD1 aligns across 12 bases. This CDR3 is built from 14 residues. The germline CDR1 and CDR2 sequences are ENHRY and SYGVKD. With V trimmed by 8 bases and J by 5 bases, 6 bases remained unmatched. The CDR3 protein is CAIGDRGRGETQYF. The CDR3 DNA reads TGTGCCATCGGGGACAGGGGGCGCGGGGAGACCCAGTACTTC.

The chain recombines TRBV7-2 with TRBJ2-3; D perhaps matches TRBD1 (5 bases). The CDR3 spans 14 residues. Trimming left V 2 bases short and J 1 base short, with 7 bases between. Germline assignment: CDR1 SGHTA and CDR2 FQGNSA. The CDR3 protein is CASSLIGGTDTQYF. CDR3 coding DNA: TGTGCCAGCAGCTTAATAGGGGGCACAGATACGCAGTATTTT.

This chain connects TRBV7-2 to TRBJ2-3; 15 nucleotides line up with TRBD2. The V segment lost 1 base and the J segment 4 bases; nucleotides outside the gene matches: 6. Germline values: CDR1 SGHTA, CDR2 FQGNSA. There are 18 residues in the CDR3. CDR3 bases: TGTGCCAGCAGCTTAGGAGGACTAGCGGGGGGGCTTTCAGATACGCAGTATTTT. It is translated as CASSLGGLAGGLSDTQYF.

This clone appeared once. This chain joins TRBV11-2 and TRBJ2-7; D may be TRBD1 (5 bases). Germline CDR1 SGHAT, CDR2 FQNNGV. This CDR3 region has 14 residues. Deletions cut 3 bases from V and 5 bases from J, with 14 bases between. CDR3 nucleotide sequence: TGTGCCAGCAGCTTCACCCAGGGTACCCACGAGCAGTACTTC. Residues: CASSFTQGTHEQYF.

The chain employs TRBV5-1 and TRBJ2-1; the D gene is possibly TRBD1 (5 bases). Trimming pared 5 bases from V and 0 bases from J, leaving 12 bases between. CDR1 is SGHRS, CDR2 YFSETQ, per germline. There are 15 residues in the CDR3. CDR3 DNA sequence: TGCGCCAGCAGGCAGGCAGGGAACTCCTACAATGAGCAGTTCTTC. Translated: CASRQAGNSYNEQFF.

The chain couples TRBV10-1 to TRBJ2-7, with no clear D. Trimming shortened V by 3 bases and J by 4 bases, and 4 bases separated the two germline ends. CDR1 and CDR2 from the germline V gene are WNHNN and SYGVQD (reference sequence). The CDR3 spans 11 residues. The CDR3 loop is CASSDSYEQYF. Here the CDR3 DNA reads TGCGCCAGCAGTGATTCTTACGAGCAGTACTTC.